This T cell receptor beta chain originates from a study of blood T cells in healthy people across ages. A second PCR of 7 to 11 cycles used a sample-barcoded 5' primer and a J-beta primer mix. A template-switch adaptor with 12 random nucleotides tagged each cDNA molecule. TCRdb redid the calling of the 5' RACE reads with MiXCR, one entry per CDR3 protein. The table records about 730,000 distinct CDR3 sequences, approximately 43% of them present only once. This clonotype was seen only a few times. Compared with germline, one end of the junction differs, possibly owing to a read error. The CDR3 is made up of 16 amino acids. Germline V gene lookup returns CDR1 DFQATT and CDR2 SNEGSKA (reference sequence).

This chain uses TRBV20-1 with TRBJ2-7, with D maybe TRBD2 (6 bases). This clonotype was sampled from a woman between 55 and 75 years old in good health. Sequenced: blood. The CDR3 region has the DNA TGCAGTGCAAGAGGGTCGACTAGTCGGAACTATTTCGAGCAGTACTTC. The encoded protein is CSARGSTSRNYFEQYF.